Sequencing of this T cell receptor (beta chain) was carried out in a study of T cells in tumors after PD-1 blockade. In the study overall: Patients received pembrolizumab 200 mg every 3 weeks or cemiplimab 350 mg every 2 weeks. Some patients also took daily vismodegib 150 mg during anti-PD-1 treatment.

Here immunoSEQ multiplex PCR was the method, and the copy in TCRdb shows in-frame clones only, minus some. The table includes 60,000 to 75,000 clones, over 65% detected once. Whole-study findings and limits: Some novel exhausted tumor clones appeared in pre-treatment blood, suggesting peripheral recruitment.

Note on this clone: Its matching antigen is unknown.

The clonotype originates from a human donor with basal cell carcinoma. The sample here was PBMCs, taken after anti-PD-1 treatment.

The CDR3 here is CASSLGQDFYGYTF. The CDR3 DNA reads as TGCGCCAGCAGCTTGGGTCAGGACTTCTATGGCTACACCTTC. V and J are TRBV5-1 and TRBJ1-2; no clear D gene. The CDR3 totals 14 residues. The V gene lost 0 bases and the J gene lost 4 bases, with 10 bases spanning the gap. The germline V gene encodes CDR1 SGHRS and CDR2 YFSETQ.